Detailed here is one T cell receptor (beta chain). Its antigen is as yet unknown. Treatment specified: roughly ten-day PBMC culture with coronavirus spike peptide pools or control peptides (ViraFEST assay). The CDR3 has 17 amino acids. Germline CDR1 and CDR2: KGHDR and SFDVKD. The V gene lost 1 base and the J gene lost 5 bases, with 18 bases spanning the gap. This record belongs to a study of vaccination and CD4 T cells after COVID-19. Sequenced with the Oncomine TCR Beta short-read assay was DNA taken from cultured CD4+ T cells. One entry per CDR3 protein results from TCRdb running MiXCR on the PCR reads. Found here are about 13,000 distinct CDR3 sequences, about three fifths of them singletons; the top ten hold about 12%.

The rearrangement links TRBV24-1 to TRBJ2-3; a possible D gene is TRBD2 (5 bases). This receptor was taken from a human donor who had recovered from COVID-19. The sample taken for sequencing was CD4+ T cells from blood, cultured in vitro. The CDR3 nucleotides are TGTGCCACCAGTGATTTCGGGTACGGGGTACGGGGAGATACGCAGTATTTT. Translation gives CATSDFGYGVRGDTQYF.